Listed here are 14 T cell receptor beta chains from one sample, sequenced in a study of OX40 agonist ivuxolimab in advanced cancers. The repertoire was sequenced with immunoSEQ multiplex PCR; TCRdb's copy has only in-frame clones and lacks some. Of tens of thousands of clones in the sample, approximately 83% were seen once. This material consisted of CD4+ or CD8+ T cells sorted from blood, taken in a trial of the OX40 agonist ivuxolimab. Receptors were obtained from an adult with an advanced solid tumor such as melanoma, head and neck, liver or kidney cancer.

The chain combines TRBV9 with TRBJ1-2; tentative D call: TRBD1 (6 bases). The CDR3 consists of 12 residues. V gave up 0 bases and J gave up 7 bases, with 7 bases separating them. CDR1 SGDLS and CDR2 YYNGEE come from the germline V gene. The CDR3, as DNA: TGTGCCAGCAGCGTAGGAGGGGGTGGCTACACCTTC. Protein product: CASSVGGGGYTF.

The V and J genes are TRBV9 and TRBJ2-1, with D possibly TRBD2 on 5 matching bases. Germline V gene sequence: CDR1 SGDLS, CDR2 YYNGEE. This CDR3 region has 15 residues. Trimming cost V 0 bases and J 5 bases, with 12 bases left between them. CDR3 in amino acids: CASSVEPSPNNEQFF. The CDR3 bases are TGTGCCAGCAGCGTAGAACCTAGCCCAAACAATGAGCAGTTCTTC.

This clone came up once. CDR3 in DNA: TGTGCCAGCAGTCCGTCGCGGGGTGGGTTCCCCACAGATACGCAGTATTTT. Translation: CASSPSRGGFPTDTQYF. This chain connects TRBV27 to TRBJ2-3; D is perhaps TRBD2 (6 bases). Trimming shortened V by 5 bases and J by 2 bases, and 20 bases separated the two germline ends. The germline gives CDR1 MNHEY, CDR2 SMNVEV (reference sequence). The CDR3 extends over 17 amino acids.

This clone was recorded once. The rearrangement links TRBV9 to TRBJ2-3, with TRBD2 identical over 10 bases. The V gene's germline CDR1 is SGDLS and CDR2 YYNGEE. J lost 4 bases, V lost 0 bases, and 2 bases had no gene match. CDR3 length: 15 residues. This CDR3 reads CASSVASGGSDTQYF. For the CDR3, the DNA is TGTGCCAGCAGCGTAGCTAGCGGGGGATCAGATACGCAGTATTTT. The full variable domain, completed using reference TRBV9 and TRBJ2-3, is DSGVTQTPKHLITATGQRVTLRCSPRSGDLSVYWYQQSLDQGLQFLIQYYNGEERAKGNILERFSAQQFPDLHSELNLSSLELGDSALYFCASSVASGGSDTQYFGPGTRLTVL.

This chain links TRBV21-1 with TRBJ2-7; the tabulated D call, TRBD2, remains unverified against the DNA. TRBV21-1 is deemed a pseudogene. CDR3 length equals 14 residues. Here the CDR3 DNA reads TGTGCCAGCATCCCCCGACTAGCGGGCTACGAGCAGTACTTC. Translating it yields CASIPRLAGYEQYF.

The J gene is TRBJ1-1, the V gene TRBV30; D gene unclear. Looked up from germline, CDR1 is GTSNPN and CDR2 is SVGIG (reference sequence). V was pared by 0 bases and J by 2 bases, with 1 base between. The length of the CDR3 is 11 residues. CDR3 sequence: CAWSVNTEAFF. The CDR3, as DNA: TGTGCCTGGAGTGTAAACACTGAAGCTTTCTTT.

The chain is built from TRBV7-3 and TRBJ2-2; possible D gene TRBD2, 6 bases. The CDR3 covers 18 residues. Trimming cost V 2 bases and J 2 bases, with 18 bases left between them. Germline V gene lookup returns CDR1 SGHTA and CDR2 FQGTGA. CDR3 in amino acids: CASSLLGTGVRNTGELFF. CDR3 nucleotide sequence: TGTGCCAGCAGCTTATTAGGGACGGGAGTTCGAAACACCGGGGAGCTGTTTTTT.

This clone showed up just once. The chain is built from TRBV15 and TRBJ2-7; D unresolved. V lost 0 bases and J 3 bases, leaving 12 bases between the germline ends. This CDR3 has 15 residues. From germline, CDR1 is LNHNV and CDR2 YYDKDF (reference sequence). The CDR3 bases are TGTGCCACCAGCAGAGATCTACTCCCCTTCTACGAGCAGTACTTC. Its translation: CATSRDLLPFYEQYF.

J is TRBJ2-5 and V is TRBV28; TRBD1 agrees at 10 bases. The germline V gene encodes CDR1 MDHEN and CDR2 SYDVKM. With V trimmed by 5 bases and J by 4 bases, 10 bases remained unmatched. The CDR3 has 16 residues. CDR3 in DNA: TGTGCCAGCAGTCTACCTGGGACAGGGGACGGAGAGACCCAGTACTTC. Its protein is CASSLPGTGDGETQYF.

V and J are TRBV5-1 and TRBJ2-5, with 8 nucleotides matching TRBD1. The length of the CDR3 is 14 residues. V lost 6 bases and J lost 5; bases outside the gene matches: 9. Germline CDR1 is SGHRS and CDR2 is YFSETQ. This chain's CDR3 is CASKTQGAVETQYF. The CDR3 region has the DNA TGCGCCAGCAAAACCCAGGGGGCAGTGGAGACCCAGTACTTC.

This clone was detected only once. The chain combines TRBV25-1 with TRBJ2-5; D remains unclear. This CDR3 region has 14 residues. Trimming took 3 bases from V and 2 from J, leaving 10 bases between them. CDR1 and CDR2 from the germline V gene are MGHDK and SYGVNS. CDR3 coding DNA: TGTGCCAGCAGTGACCCTCGAGATCAAGAGACCCAGTACTTC. Amino acid sequence: CASSDPRDQETQYF.

The chain joins TRBV11-2 to TRBJ1-2; the D gene is possibly TRBD1 (6 bases). Looked up from germline, CDR1 is SGHAT and CDR2 is FQNNGV. This CDR3 has 15 amino acids. Trimming stripped 5 bases from V and 7 bases from J, with 20 bases between. The CDR3: CASSQGPQGRGGYTF. The CDR3 DNA reads as TGTGCCAGCAGCCAAGGTCCCCAGGGGCGGGGTGGCTACACCTTC.

This clone has only a few counts. The chain employs TRBV5-6 and TRBJ1-2, with TRBD1 matching over 8 bases. V trimming: 4 bases; J trimming: 2 bases; junction bases outside the gene matches: 7. CDR1 and CDR2 from the germline V gene are SGHDT and YYEEEE. CDR3 size: 15 residues. CDR3 sequence (DNA): TGTGCCAGCAGCCCAGGACAGGGAAGAAACTATGGCTACACCTTC. Its translation: CASSPGQGRNYGYTF.

The V call is TRBV21-1, the J call TRBJ2-5. TRBV21-1 is recorded as a pseudogene. This CDR3 has 17 amino acids. DNA of the CDR3: TGTGCCAGCAGCAAAACGGGCCGGCGGCAGGTGGAAGAGACCCAGTACTTC. This gives the protein CASSKTGRRQVEETQYF.